These 28 T cell receptor beta chains came from one sample sequenced in a study of Ad26.COV2.S vaccination and SARS-CoV-2 variants. The method was immunoSEQ multiplex PCR; TCRdb's version includes in-frame clones alone and lacks a portion of them. Found here are around 450,000 clones, approximately 89% of them singletons; the top ten hold 2.5% to 3%. Regarding treatment: over 15 received Ad26.COV2.S at low or high dose, single or two shots; a few received placebo; per-sample allocation not given. Samples came from day 63 after the first vaccine or placebo injection. This specimen was peripheral blood, taken in a trial of Ad26.COV2.S vaccine versus placebo. The receptors come from a person between 18 and 65 years old who received the Ad26.COV2.S COVID-19 vaccine or a placebo.

This chain uses TRBV4-3 with TRBJ1-2; TRBD1 is a possible D gene (6 bases). Germline CDR1 and CDR2: LGHNA and YSLEER. The CDR3 length is 17 residues. V lost 0 bases and J lost 3, with 17 bases in between. The CDR3 sequence is CASSQDAVQGGDYGYTF. CDR3 DNA: TGCGCCAGCAGCCAAGACGCCGTACAGGGTGGGGACTATGGCTACACCTTC.

The chain links TRBV7-8 to TRBJ2-7, with no clear D. The CDR3 has 13 amino acids. Deletions cut 4 bases from V and 7 bases from J, with 14 bases between. Germline assignment: CDR1 SGHVS and CDR2 FQNEAQ. The CDR3 region is CASSSSRLQEQYV. In DNA, the CDR3 is TGTGCCAGCAGCTCGTCCCGGTTGCAGGAGCAGTACGTC.

This clone was seen only once. This chain links TRBV7-2 with TRBJ1-2; 9 positions match TRBD1. This CDR3 region has 15 residues. Germline CDR1 reads SGHTA; CDR2 reads FQGNSA. V gave up 4 bases and J gave up 8 bases; unmatched junction bases: 11. The CDR3 bases are TGTGCCAGCAGCTCCCGGGGACAGGGAGATAAGGGCTACACCTTC. Translating it yields CASSSRGQGDKGYTF.

Here the CDR3 reads CSVERAGALYNEQFF. The DNA for the CDR3 is TGCAGCGTTGAAAGGGCGGGAGCCCTATACAATGAGCAGTTCTTC. The rearrangement uses TRBV29-1 and TRBJ2-1; 7 bases match TRBD2. V lost 2 bases to trimming and J lost 4 bases; unmatched junction nucleotides: 8. Germline-derived CDR1 and CDR2 are SQVTM and ANQGSEA. The CDR3 runs 15 residues.

The CDR3 here is CASSQGAEGIRNTIYF. CDR3 coding DNA: TGCGCCAGCAGCCAAGGGGCTGAAGGGATTAGAAACACCATATATTTT. The chain uses TRBV4-1 and TRBJ1-3; D gene uncertain. The germline CDR1 and CDR2 sequences are MGHRA and YSYEKL. This CDR3 has 16 amino acids. The V and J ends lost 1 base and 5 bases respectively, with 15 bases between them.

V usage is TRBV10-3 and J usage is TRBJ1-1; no clear D gene. Germline CDR1 and CDR2: ENHRY and SYGVKD. Trimming pared 10 bases from V and 4 bases from J, leaving 19 bases between. The CDR3 extends over 14 amino acids. Here the CDR3 DNA reads TGTGCCACCACCGACCCCGGGATCCGCACTGAAGCTTTCTTT. This encodes CATTDPGIRTEAFF.

This clone was seen a single time. The chain carries TRBV11-3 and TRBJ1-1, with D uncertain. CDR1 is SGHNT, CDR2 YENEEA, per germline. The length of the CDR3 is 12 residues. Trimming stripped 7 bases from V and 7 bases from J, with 13 bases between. The CDR3 spells CASTLRTGEAFF. DNA of the CDR3: TGTGCCAGCACCCTACGGACGGGTGAAGCTTTCTTT.

This clone showed up just a few times. The chain employs TRBV7-8 and TRBJ1-5; 8 bases align to TRBD1. J was trimmed by 9 bases and V by 5 bases; bases with no gene match: 6. The CDR3 consists of 13 residues. Germline V gene sequence: CDR1 SGHVS, CDR2 FQNEAQ. CDR3 nucleotide sequence: TGTGCCAGCAGCAGGACAGGGCTAGGGCCCCAGCATTTT. This codes for CASSRTGLGPQHF. Based on the CDR3 plus reference TRBV7-8 and TRBJ1-5, the full variable domain is GAGVSQSPRYKVAKRGQDVALRCDPISGHVSLFWYQQALGQGPEFLTYFQNEAQLDKSGLPSDRFFAERPEGSVSTLKIQRTQQEDSAVYLCASSRTGLGPQHFGDGTRLSIL.

The V call is TRBV4-3, the J call TRBJ2-2; D gene unclear. Germline V gene data show CDR1 as LGHNA and CDR2 as YSLEER. The CDR3 covers 16 residues. The V gene lost 6 bases and the J gene lost 0 bases, with 14 bases spanning the gap. The CDR3 DNA reads TGCGCCAGCAGTGACCCAAGCGACGCGAACACCGGGGAGCTGTTTTTT. It translates to CASSDPSDANTGELFF.

The rearrangement uses TRBV5-1 and TRBJ1-4, with unresolved D. The germline V and J ends were trimmed by 1 base and 0 bases, with 7 bases remaining between them. The CDR3 runs 15 residues. Germline values: CDR1 SGHRS, CDR2 YFSETQ. The CDR3 DNA follows: TGCGCCAGCAGCTTGATTTCTGCAACTAATGAAAAACTGTTTTTT. The encoded protein is CASSLISATNEKLFF.

The table lists this clone with a few counts. The chain has TRBV5-4 and TRBJ1-1; D remains unclear. The CDR3 runs 14 residues. Germline V gene lookup returns CDR1 SGHNT and CDR2 YYREEE (reference sequence). V lost 0 bases and J lost 4, with 10 bases in between. The CDR3 nucleotides are TGTGCCAGCAGCTTGGAAGGGTGGGGCACTGAAGCTTTCTTT. It specifies CASSLEGWGTEAFF.

The rearrangement joins TRBV13 to TRBJ1-4; TRBD1 agrees at 9 bases. CDR1 is PRHDT, CDR2 FYEKMQ, per germline (reference sequence). The CDR3 is 12 amino acids. V lost 4 bases to trimming and J lost 11 bases; unmatched junction nucleotides: 2. DNA of the CDR3: TGTGCCAGCAGCTCCGACAGGGGGAAACTGTTTTTT. This codes for CASSSDRGKLFF.

The rearrangement joins TRBV19 to TRBJ1-5, with 9 bases matching TRBD1. The CDR3 runs to 17 residues. The J segment lost 5 bases and the V segment lost 0 bases, leaving 8 bases of the junction unmatched. Germline V gene data show CDR1 as LNHDA and CDR2 as SQIVND (reference sequence). The CDR3 coding sequence is TGTGCCAGTAGTATAGATCTGAACAGGGGGCTTGATCAGCCCCAGCATTTT. It yields the protein CASSIDLNRGLDQPQHF. Full variable domain (rest looked up from reference TRBV19 and TRBJ1-5): DGGITQSPKYLFRKEGQNVTLSCEQNLNHDAMYWYRQDPGQGLRLIYYSQIVNDFQKGDIAEGYSVSREKKESFPLTVTSAQKNPTAFYLCASSIDLNRGLDQPQHFGDGTRLSIL.

V usage is TRBV13 and J usage is TRBJ2-1; maybe TRBD1 (5 bases). V lost 3 bases, J lost 6 bases, and 12 bases lay in between. The V gene's germline CDR1 is PRHDT and CDR2 FYEKMQ (reference sequence). The CDR3 totals 14 residues. The CDR3 reads CASSFGRAANEQFF. CDR3 nucleotides: TGTGCCAGCAGCTTCGGCAGGGCTGCCAATGAGCAGTTCTTC.

This clone was seen a handful of times. This chain links TRBV3-1 (or the pseudogene TRBV3-2) with TRBJ1-3; D is uncertain. Trimming left V 4 bases short and J 7 bases short, with 8 bases between. The CDR3 sequence is 12 residues long. Germline V lookup: CDR1 LGHDT, CDR2 YNNKEL (reference sequence). The DNA of the CDR3 is TGTGCCAGCAGCCCCCCCGGGAACACCATATATTTT. Translation gives CASSPPGNTIYF.

The chain couples TRBV7-2 to TRBJ1-2; D not resolved. This CDR3 is 13 amino acids long. Germline V CDR1 and CDR2: SGHTA, FQGNSA. V lost 5 bases and J 5 bases, leaving 12 bases between the germline ends. CDR3 coding DNA: TGTGCCAGCAGCCCGGGTATAGGTTATGGCTACACCTTC. As protein: CASSPGIGYGYTF.

This rearrangement joins TRBV7-9 to TRBJ2-5; D possibly corresponds to TRBD2 (5 bases). In germline, CDR1 is SEHNR, CDR2 FQNEAQ (reference sequence). This CDR3 has 15 amino acids. Trimming removed 5 bases from V and 5 bases from J, with 18 bases in between. Here the CDR3 DNA reads TGTGCCAGCAGCCGGAGTCGTTCGGGGTCTGAGACCCAGTACTTC. This gives the protein CASSRSRSGSETQYF.

V usage is TRBV2 and J usage is TRBJ1-5; tentatively, D is TRBD1 (6 bases). CDR1 is SNHLY and CDR2 is FYNNEI in the germline V gene. This CDR3 contains 14 residues. V lost 2 bases and J 6 bases, leaving 11 bases between the germline ends. Written as DNA, the CDR3 is TGTGCCAGCAGTGAACACAGGGCGGGTCAGCCCCAGCATTTT. This translates into CASSEHRAGQPQHF.

The J gene is TRBJ2-2, the V gene TRBV12-5, with D maybe TRBD2 (6 bases). The CDR3 loop spans 16 amino acids. V gave up 1 base and J gave up 2 bases, with 11 bases separating them. Germline CDR1 and CDR2: LGHNT and FRNRAP. The CDR3 spells CASGLAVAANTGELFF. The CDR3 DNA follows: TGTGCTAGTGGTTTGGCTGTAGCGGCTAACACCGGGGAGCTGTTTTTT.

The CDR3 nucleotides read TGCGCCAGCAGCTTATGGGCCGGGACAGGAGCTTACGAGCAGTACTTC. This sequence encodes CASSLWAGTGAYEQYF. The rearrangement uses TRBV5-1 and TRBJ2-7; 8 bases are shared with TRBD1. This CDR3 spans 16 amino acids. In germline, CDR1 is SGHRS, CDR2 YFSETQ. V lost 2 bases, J lost 4 bases, and 11 bases stayed unmatched. Full variable domain (outside the CDR3, taken from reference TRBV5-1 and TRBJ2-7): KAGVTQTPRYLIKTRGQQVTLSCSPISGHRSVSWYQQTPGQGLQFLFEYFSETQRNKGNFPGRFSGRQFSNSRSEMNVSTLELGDSALYLCASSLWAGTGAYEQYFGPGTRLTVT.

The chain has TRBV20-1 and TRBJ1-5; possible D gene TRBD1, 5 bases. This CDR3 is 12 amino acids long. Germline CDR1 is DFQATT and CDR2 is SNEGSKA (reference sequence). V lost 3 bases to trimming and J lost 7 bases, with 10 bases between them. The CDR3 DNA reads as TGCAGTGCTAGTCCAGGGTTCCAGCCCCAGCATTTT. This encodes CSASPGFQPQHF.

This rearrangement joins TRBV7-9 to TRBJ1-5; no clear D. The V and J ends lost 2 bases and 6 bases respectively, with 11 bases between them. Germline V CDR1 and CDR2: SEHNR, FQNEAQ (reference sequence). The CDR3 has 14 amino acids. The CDR3 is CASSLTDHRQPQHF. CDR3 DNA: TGTGCCAGCAGCTTAACGGATCATCGTCAGCCCCAGCATTTT.

The J gene is TRBJ2-1, the V gene TRBV4-3; 13 positions match TRBD2. V lost 2 bases to trimming and J lost 2 bases; unmatched junction nucleotides: 12. Germline V CDR1 and CDR2: LGHNA, YSLEER. The CDR3 contains 20 residues. CDR3 bases: TGCGCCAGCAGCCAAATCACGGGACTAGCGGGGCCTTCCGCCTACAATGAGCAGTTCTTC. Protein product: CASSQITGLAGPSAYNEQFF.

The chain couples TRBV10-3 to TRBJ2-3; no reliable D call. CDR3 size: 11 residues. Germline V gene sequence: CDR1 ENHRY, CDR2 SYGVKD. Trimming shortened V by 4 bases and J by 6 bases, and 5 bases separated the two germline ends. CDR3 DNA sequence: TGTGCCATCAGTGTAGTGGATACGCAGTATTTT. The encoded protein is CAISVVDTQYF.

The chain joins TRBV5-4 to TRBJ1-1; D is unresolved. CDR3 size: 14 residues. CDR1 is SGHNT and CDR2 is YYREEE in the germline V gene (reference sequence). Between the trimmed V and J ends, which lost 0 bases and 1 base, there was a span of 7 bases. In DNA form, the CDR3 reads TGTGCCAGCAGCTTGGTTCAGTCGAACACTGAAGCTTTCTTT. As protein: CASSLVQSNTEAFF.

The chain couples TRBV12-3 or TRBV12-4 to TRBJ1-1; TRBD1 is a possible D gene (5 bases). This CDR3 contains 12 residues. V lost 10 bases and J lost 5, with 14 bases in between. The CDR3 region is CATGTLGTEAFF. The DNA of the CDR3 is TGTGCCACTGGGACCTTGGGGACTGAAGCTTTCTTT.

This rearrangement joins TRBV6-4 to TRBJ2-1; possibly TRBD2 for D (6 bases). The V gene's germline CDR1 is MRHNA and CDR2 SNTAGT. Trimming left V 5 bases short and J 6 bases short, with 17 bases between. CDR3 length equals 15 residues. CDR3 DNA sequence: TGTGCCAGCAGTTCTGACCGGGGGTCCGCCAATGAGCAGTTCTTC. Translating gives CASSSDRGSANEQFF.

This clone came up once. The chain joins TRBV11-3 to TRBJ2-2; D uncertain. This CDR3 comprises 12 residues. Looked up from germline, CDR1 is SGHNT and CDR2 is YENEEA. Trimming shortened V by 5 bases and J by 3 bases, and 4 bases separated the two germline ends. The CDR3 loop is CASSHYTGELFF. In nucleotides, the CDR3 is TGTGCCAGCAGCCACTACACCGGGGAGCTGTTTTTT. The whole variable domain, remainder taken from reference TRBV11-3 and TRBJ2-2, is EAGVVQSPRYKIIEKKQPVAFWCNPISGHNTLYWYLQNLGQGPELLIRYENEEAVDDSQLPKDRFSAERLKGVDSTLKIQPAELGDSAVYLCASSHYTGELFFGEGSRLTVL.